The next 19 T cell receptor beta chains were all read from a single sample in a study of blood T cell repertoires in COVID-19. Sequenced by immunoSEQ multiplex PCR; TCRdb stores in-frame clones only, minus some. This sample has some 120,000 clones, with about 88% found just once. The source material was peripheral blood. Every receptor here comes from a woman older than 75 with acute or convalescent COVID-19.

CDR3 DNA: TGTGCCAGCAGCGTAGGAGCCTACGAGCAGTACTTC. Residues: CASSVGAYEQYF. The chain recombines TRBV9 with TRBJ2-7, with D uncertain. The CDR3 contains 12 residues. CDR1 and CDR2 from the germline V gene are SGDLS and YYNGEE. V lost 0 bases, J lost 2 bases, and 3 bases lay in between.

The chain couples TRBV2 to TRBJ1-1, with a possible D match to TRBD1 (5 bases). The CDR3 has 12 residues. Germline V CDR1 and CDR2: SNHLY, FYNNEI. Trimming pared 6 bases from V and 11 bases from J, leaving 16 bases between. The chain's CDR3 is CASRGTGVTAFF. The CDR3 DNA sequence: TGTGCCAGCAGGGGGACGGGGGTAACGGCTTTCTTT.

The V and J genes are TRBV16 and TRBJ1-2, with TRBD1 matching 7 bases. The CDR3 totals 17 residues. CDR1 is KGHSY, CDR2 FQNENV, per germline. The junction had 13 bases not matched to a gene; V was cut back by 1 base and J by 5 bases. The chain's CDR3 is CASSQFLKGALGYGYTF. DNA of the CDR3: TGTGCCAGCAGCCAATTCTTAAAGGGGGCGCTTGGGTATGGCTACACCTTC.

This chain uses TRBV5-1 with TRBJ2-2; D perhaps matches TRBD2 (6 bases). This CDR3 has 15 amino acids. Trimming took 4 bases from V and 5 from J, leaving 15 bases between them. CDR1 and CDR2 (germline): SGHRS, YFSETQ. The CDR3, as DNA: TGCGCCAGCAGCCTAGAAGGGGCGGGGACCGGGGAGCTGTTTTTT. This translates into CASSLEGAGTGELFF.

The genes are TRBV7-2 and TRBJ2-5; D uncertain. The CDR3 is 13 residues long. The germline V and J ends were trimmed by 5 bases and 4 bases, with 11 bases remaining between them. Looked up from germline, CDR1 is SGHTA and CDR2 is FQGNSA. The CDR3 sequence: CASSPGSRETQYF. The CDR3 coding sequence is TGTGCCAGCAGCCCCGGGTCTAGAGAGACCCAGTACTTC.

V and J are TRBV9 and TRBJ2-5, with D possibly TRBD1 on 5 matching bases. Trimming removed 0 bases at V and 5 bases at J, with 8 bases between. The germline V gene encodes CDR1 SGDLS and CDR2 YYNGEE. The CDR3 loop spans 13 amino acids. The CDR3 bases are TGTGCCAGCAGCGTAGATAGGGGTGAGACCCAGTACTTC. Residues: CASSVDRGETQYF. The complete variable domain, with remaining parts taken from reference TRBV9 and TRBJ2-5, reads DSGVTQTPKHLITATGQRVTLRCSPRSGDLSVYWYQQSLDQGLQFLIQYYNGEERAKGNILERFSAQQFPDLHSELNLSSLELGDSALYFCASSVDRGETQYFGPGTRLLVL.

The rearrangement uses TRBV5-6 and TRBJ2-1, with 13 bases fitting TRBD2. Germline CDR1 reads SGHDT; CDR2 reads YYEEEE. This CDR3 has 17 amino acids. V trimming: 2 bases; J trimming: 0 bases; junction bases outside the gene matches: 2. CDR3 DNA: TGTGCCAGCAGCTTACTAGCGGGGGGGCGCTCCTACAATGAGCAGTTCTTC. Translation gives CASSLLAGGRSYNEQFF.

V usage is TRBV7-2 and J usage is TRBJ2-5, with unresolved D. Trimming pared 6 bases from V and 1 base from J, leaving 9 bases between. This CDR3 comprises 13 residues. The germline V gene encodes CDR1 SGHTA and CDR2 FQGNSA. The CDR3 nucleotides are TGTGCCAGCAGATTTCCCTCCCAAGAGACCCAGTACTTC. Translation gives CASRFPSQETQYF. Based on the CDR3 plus reference TRBV7-2 and TRBJ2-5, the full variable domain is GAGVSQSPSNKVTEKGKDVELRCDPISGHTALYWYRQSLGQGLEFLIYFQGNSAPDKSGLPSDRFSAERTGGSVSTLTIQRTQQEDSAVYLCASRFPSQETQYFGPGTRLLVL.

The V and J genes are TRBV4-1 and TRBJ1-5; a weak D match, TRBD1 (5 bases). Germline-derived CDR1 and CDR2 are MGHRA and YSYEKL. Deletions cut 0 bases from V and 6 bases from J, with 12 bases between. The CDR3 sequence is 15 residues long. The CDR3 nucleotides read TGCGCCAGCAGCCAAGAAGCGGGGGGGGGTCAGCCCCAGCATTTT. The encoded protein is CASSQEAGGGQPQHF.

The chain recombines TRBV18 with TRBJ1-5; the match to TRBD1 covers 7 bases. CDR1 KGHSH and CDR2 LQKENI come from the germline V gene. J lost 6 bases, V lost 5 bases, and 1 base had no gene match. The CDR3 contains 12 residues. The CDR3 protein is CASSRDSQPQHF. CDR3 in DNA: TGTGCCAGCTCAAGGGACAGTCAGCCCCAGCATTTT. Based on the CDR3 plus reference TRBV18 and TRBJ1-5, the full variable domain is NAGVMQNPRHLVRRRGQEARLRCSPMKGHSHVYWYRQLPEEGLKFMVYLQKENIIDESGMPKERFSAEFPKEGPSILRIQQVVRGDSAAYFCASSRDSQPQHFGDGTRLSIL.

The chain links TRBV19 to TRBJ2-1, with 8 bases fitting TRBD2. Germline values: CDR1 LNHDA, CDR2 SQIVND (reference sequence). The length of the CDR3 is 15 residues. Trimming removed 5 bases from V and 6 bases from J; junction bases left unmatched: 9. The CDR3 bases are TGTGCCAGTAGTCTACCGGGACTAGGAATCAATGAGCAGTTCTTC. Its translation: CASSLPGLGINEQFF.

The chain employs TRBV5-1 and TRBJ2-3; D gene unclear. V gave up 3 bases and J gave up 6 bases, with 14 bases separating them. Germline loops: CDR1 SGHRS, CDR2 YFSETQ. This CDR3 comprises 14 residues. CDR3 nucleotides: TGCGCCAGCAGCTCCTTCTACGGTCGGGATACGCAGTATTTT. Its translation: CASSSFYGRDTQYF. Full variable domain (remainder filled in from reference TRBV5-1 and TRBJ2-3): KAGVTQTPRYLIKTRGQQVTLSCSPISGHRSVSWYQQTPGQGLQFLFEYFSETQRNKGNFPGRFSGRQFSNSRSEMNVSTLELGDSALYLCASSSFYGRDTQYFGPGTRLTVL.

The genes are TRBV18 and TRBJ2-7, with 8 bases identical to TRBD1. The V segment lost 3 bases and the J segment 1 base; nucleotides outside the gene matches: 5. In germline, CDR1 is KGHSH, CDR2 LQKENI. This CDR3 region has 15 residues. DNA for the CDR3: TGTGCCAGCTCACCCGGGAGACAGGGGTCCTACGAGCAGTACTTC. Its translation is CASSPGRQGSYEQYF.

The rearrangement links TRBV4-2 to TRBJ2-3, with 11 bases lining up with TRBD2. J was trimmed by 0 bases and V by 2 bases; bases with no gene match: 13. Germline V gene sequence: CDR1 LGHNA, CDR2 YNFKEQ. This CDR3 spans 20 amino acids. The CDR3: CASSQRYSSGGSSSTDTQYF. The CDR3 nucleotides are TGTGCCAGCAGCCAACGGTATTCTAGCGGGGGGTCGTCTAGCACAGATACGCAGTATTTT.

This chain uses TRBV5-4 with TRBJ1-2; 11 bases agree with TRBD1. The germline V gene has CDR1 SGHNT and CDR2 YYREEE (reference sequence). Unmatched junction bases numbered 4, after V lost 1 base and J lost 5 bases. The CDR3 runs 15 residues. CDR3 residues: CASSLSGQGGYGYTF. The CDR3 nucleotides read TGTGCCAGCAGCTTGTCGGGACAGGGGGGGTATGGCTACACCTTC.

The V call is TRBV7-3, the J call TRBJ2-2; 8 nucleotides line up with TRBD2. Trimming cost V 0 bases and J 6 bases; bases outside gene matches: 0. This CDR3 is 14 amino acids long. Germline CDR1 SGHTA, CDR2 FQGTGA. CDR3 coding DNA: TGTGCCAGCAGCTTAACCGGGAGGGCCGGGGAGCTGTTTTTT. Translated, it gives CASSLTGRAGELFF.

This chain uses TRBV7-9 with TRBJ2-7, with TRBD2 as a possible D gene (5 bases). Germline assignment: CDR1 SEHNR and CDR2 FQNEAQ (reference sequence). V was shortened by 2 bases and J by 2 bases, with 10 bases between the two germline ends. The CDR3 is made up of 14 amino acids. The CDR3 DNA sequence: TGTGCCAGCAGCTTATCGGGGATACCCTACGAGCAGTACTTC. Its protein product is CASSLSGIPYEQYF.

V is TRBV6-5 and J is TRBJ1-5, with unresolved D. CDR1 and CDR2 from the germline V gene are MNHEY and SVGAGI. CDR3 length equals 15 residues. Trimming left V 6 bases short and J 0 bases short, with 12 bases between. The CDR3 sequence is CASSRVFGSNQPQHF. The DNA for the CDR3 is TGTGCCAGCAGCCGGGTCTTTGGTAGCAATCAGCCCCAGCATTTT.

The chain couples TRBV9 to TRBJ1-2, with D unresolved. Germline V gene data show CDR1 as SGDLS and CDR2 as YYNGEE. The CDR3 contains 14 residues. V lost 0 bases and J 4 bases, leaving 10 bases between the germline ends. CDR3 in amino acids: CASSVGGSGYGYTF. CDR3 DNA sequence: TGTGCCAGCAGCGTAGGAGGTTCCGGCTATGGCTACACCTTC.